Here is one TCR beta chain with its context. The antigen is undetermined. V was pared by 1 base and J by 6 bases, with 0 bases of the junction left unmatched. CDR3 length equals 13 residues. Germline assignment: CDR1 SGHVS and CDR2 FQNEAQ. These data originate in a study of cytomegalovirus exposure and HLA in healthy donors. Study-wide context: Early released data comprised some 91 million unique TCRs from HLA-typed donors.

The study ran its PCR with 60 Vbeta and 13 Jbeta primers. Sequencing used immunoSEQ multiplex PCR; TCRdb keeps in-frame clones, though not all of them. The table shows nearly 200,000 clones, with 70% to 85% occurring only once. Study-level points and caveats: Associated with cytomegalovirus, according to the listing, were around 170 TCR beta chains. Rates of TCR association differed by HLA locus in a later analysis, with DRB1 highest and HLA-C lowest.

Sequencing used PBMCs. The chain is built from TRBV7-8 and TRBJ2-1, with 7 bases fitting TRBD2. The TCR sequence derives from a boy aged 2 to 10 in good health and CMV-seronegative. CDR3 residues: CASSLGTSNEQFF. In DNA form, the CDR3 reads TGTGCCAGCAGCTTAGGGACTAGCAATGAGCAGTTCTTC.